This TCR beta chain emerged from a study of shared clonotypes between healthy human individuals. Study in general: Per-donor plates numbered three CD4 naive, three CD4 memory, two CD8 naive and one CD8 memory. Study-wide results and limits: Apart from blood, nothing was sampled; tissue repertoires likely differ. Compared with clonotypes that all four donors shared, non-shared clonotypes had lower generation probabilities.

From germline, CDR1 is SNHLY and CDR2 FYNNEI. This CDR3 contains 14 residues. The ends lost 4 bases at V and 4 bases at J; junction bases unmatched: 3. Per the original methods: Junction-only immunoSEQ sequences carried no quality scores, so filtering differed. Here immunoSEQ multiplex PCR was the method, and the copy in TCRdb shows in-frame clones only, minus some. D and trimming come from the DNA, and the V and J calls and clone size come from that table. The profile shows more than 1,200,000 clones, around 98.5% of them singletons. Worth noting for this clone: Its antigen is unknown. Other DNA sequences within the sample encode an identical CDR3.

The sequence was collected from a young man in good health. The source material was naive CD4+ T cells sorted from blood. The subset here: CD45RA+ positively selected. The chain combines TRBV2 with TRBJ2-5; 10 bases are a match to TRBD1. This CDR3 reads CASSGDRGRETQYF. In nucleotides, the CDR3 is TGTGCCAGCAGTGGGGACAGGGGCCGAGAGACCCAGTACTTC.